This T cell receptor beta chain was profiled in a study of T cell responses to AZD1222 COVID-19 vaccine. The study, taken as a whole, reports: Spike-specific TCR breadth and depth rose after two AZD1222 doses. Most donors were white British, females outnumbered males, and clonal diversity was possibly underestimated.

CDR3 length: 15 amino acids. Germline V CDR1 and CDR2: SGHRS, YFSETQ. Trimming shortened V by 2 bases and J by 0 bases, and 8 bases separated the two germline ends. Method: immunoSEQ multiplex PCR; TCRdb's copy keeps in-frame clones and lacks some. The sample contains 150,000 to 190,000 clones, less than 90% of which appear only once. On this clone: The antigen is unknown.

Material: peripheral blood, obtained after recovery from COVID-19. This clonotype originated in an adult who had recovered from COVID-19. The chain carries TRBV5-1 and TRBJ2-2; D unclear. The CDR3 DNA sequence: TGCGCCAGCAGCTTACTACAGACGAACACCGGGGAGCTGTTTTTT. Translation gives CASSLLQTNTGELFF.